The next 27 T cell receptor beta chains were all read from a single sample in a study of blood T cell repertoires in COVID-19. Profiled with immunoSEQ multiplex PCR; TCRdb holds only in-frame clones, not every one. The sample contains more than 250,000 clones, roughly 84% of which appear only once. Sequencing was performed on peripheral blood. The origin of the receptors is a man in his forties or fifties with active or convalescent COVID-19.

This chain joins TRBV21-1 and TRBJ2-2; the tabulated D call, TRBD2, remains unverified against the DNA. TRBV21-1 is classified as a pseudogene. This CDR3 is 16 amino acids long. The CDR3 protein is CASSNVGGPNTGELFF. The CDR3 DNA reads as TGTGCCAGCAGCAATGTGGGCGGGCCGAACACCGGGGAGCTGTTTTTT.

The chain couples TRBV7-2 to TRBJ1-5; D unclear. Trimming cost V 2 bases and J 5 bases, with 7 bases left between them. Germline CDR1 is SGHTA and CDR2 is FQGNSA. The CDR3 extends over 13 amino acids. The CDR3 nucleotides are TGTGCCAGCAGCTTACAGGCTGATCAGCCCCAGCATTTT. Its protein is CASSLQADQPQHF.

The chain uses TRBV9 and TRBJ2-1, with D possibly TRBD2 on 6 matching bases. Trimming stripped 0 bases from V and 7 bases from J, with 17 bases between. This CDR3 spans 16 amino acids. Germline V lookup: CDR1 SGDLS, CDR2 YYNGEE. As DNA, the CDR3 is TGTGCCAGCAGCGTAGATCCGGGAGTAAGATTGAATGAGCAGTTCTTC. Translation: CASSVDPGVRLNEQFF.

CDR3 sequence reads: CASSRQGDGNEQFF. The CDR3 nucleotides are TGTGCCAGCAGCCGACAGGGGGATGGCAATGAGCAGTTCTTC. The chain uses TRBV7-3 and TRBJ2-1; 9 nucleotides align to TRBD1. CDR3 length: 14 amino acids. Germline assignment: CDR1 SGHTA and CDR2 FQGTGA. V gave up 5 bases and J gave up 6 bases; unmatched junction bases: 5.

This sequence joins TRBV27 and TRBJ1-4; the D gene is possibly TRBD1 (6 bases). The ends were cut back, 5 bases at V and 3 bases at J, with 13 bases in the middle. The germline V gene encodes CDR1 MNHEY and CDR2 SMNVEV (reference sequence). This CDR3 is 15 amino acids long. The DNA of the CDR3 is TGTGCCAGCAGTGCCTCAGGGGCTCCTAATGAAAAACTGTTTTTT. The encoded protein is CASSASGAPNEKLFF.

The J gene is TRBJ1-1, the V gene TRBV19, with D perhaps TRBD1 (6 bases). Germline CDR1 and CDR2: LNHDA and SQIVND (reference sequence). The CDR3 length is 16 residues. V dropped 2 bases and J dropped 1 base, with 14 bases sitting between them. The CDR3 nucleotides read TGTGCCAGTAGTATATTCGGTAGGACAGCGAACACTGAAGCTTTCTTT. It specifies CASSIFGRTANTEAFF.

The chain combines TRBV11-2 with TRBJ1-2; no clear D gene. Trimming took off 5 bases at V and 1 base at J, with 11 bases between the two ends. This CDR3 contains 14 residues. Germline loops: CDR1 SGHAT, CDR2 FQNNGV. CDR3 DNA: TGTGCCAGCAGCCCTAGTGCCAGTAACTATGGCTACACCTTC. Amino acid sequence: CASSPSASNYGYTF.

V and J are TRBV28 and TRBJ1-5, with 9 bases fitting TRBD1. Trimming cost V 3 bases and J 4 bases; bases outside gene matches: 13. The CDR3 covers 18 residues. CDR1 is MDHEN and CDR2 is SYDVKM in the germline V gene. CDR3 in DNA: TGTGCCAGCAGTTTTTTGGGACAGGGTCCGGTTTTGAATCAGCCCCAGCATTTT. It is translated as CASSFLGQGPVLNQPQHF.

The genes are TRBV19 and TRBJ1-6, with D tentatively TRBD1 (5 bases). The germline gives CDR1 LNHDA, CDR2 SQIVND (reference sequence). CDR3 size: 17 residues. The germline V and J ends were trimmed by 6 bases and 6 bases, with 21 bases remaining between them. CDR3 bases: TGTGCCAGTAGCATGAATATTCCGGGACTCTTTAATTCACCCCTCCACTTT. It encodes CASSMNIPGLFNSPLHF.

The chain combines TRBV4-3 with TRBJ1-2, with 7 bases lining up with TRBD1. Looked up from germline, CDR1 is LGHNA and CDR2 is YSLEER. The V and J ends lost 0 bases and 3 bases, in that order; junction bases with no gene match: 4. This CDR3 region has 15 residues. This chain's CDR3 is CASSQEMGQYYGYTF. The CDR3 DNA sequence: TGCGCCAGCAGCCAAGAGATGGGACAGTACTATGGCTACACCTTC.

The chain recombines TRBV18 with TRBJ1-5; D may be TRBD1 (6 bases). This CDR3 has 15 residues. Germline loops: CDR1 KGHSH, CDR2 LQKENI. V was trimmed by 3 bases and J by 2 bases, leaving 11 bases between them. The CDR3 region is CASSPGTLGNQPQHF. CDR3 nucleotide sequence: TGTGCCAGCTCACCCGGGACATTGGGCAATCAGCCCCAGCATTTT.

CDR3 residues: CASSLAQGAEGDEQYF. The DNA for the CDR3 is TGTGCCAGCAGCTTAGCACAGGGGGCGGAAGGGGACGAGCAGTACTTC. The chain uses TRBV7-9 and TRBJ2-7; 9 nucleotides line up with TRBD1. V shed 0 bases and J 5 bases; nucleotides not matched to a gene: 8. Per germline, CDR1 SEHNR and CDR2 FQNEAQ (reference sequence). The CDR3 is made up of 16 amino acids.

The CDR3 region is CASSLRGGHNEQFF. Here the CDR3 DNA reads TGTGCCAGCAGCTTAAGGGGAGGGCACAATGAGCAGTTCTTC. The chain joins TRBV7-3 to TRBJ2-1, with TRBD2 matching over 7 bases. This CDR3 spans 14 amino acids. Germline CDR1 SGHTA, CDR2 FQGTGA. V shed 1 base and J 5 bases; nucleotides not matched to a gene: 2.

The chain is built from TRBV11-3 and TRBJ1-5, with 9 bases aligning to TRBD1. Germline lookup yields CDR1 SGHNT and CDR2 YENEEA. The CDR3 runs 17 residues. V shed 10 bases, J shed 0 bases, and the junction held 13 bases outside the gene matches. The CDR3 DNA is TGTGCCACCAGGTACAGGGGGCCGGCTTATAGCAATCAGCCCCAGCATTTT. Amino acid sequence: CATRYRGPAYSNQPQHF.

A single count supports this clone. J is TRBJ2-3 and V is TRBV30; D is unclear. V shed 0 bases and J shed 6 bases, with 16 bases lying between them. There are 15 residues in the CDR3. Germline-derived CDR1 and CDR2 are GTSNPN and SVGIG (reference sequence). The CDR3: CAWSVPGHLRDTQYF. CDR3 bases: TGTGCCTGGAGTGTCCCCGGCCATCTGAGGGATACGCAGTATTTT.

This chain joins TRBV19 and TRBJ1-1; D is ambiguous. CDR3 length: 14 residues. Germline V lookup: CDR1 LNHDA, CDR2 SQIVND (reference sequence). Trimming took off 3 bases at V and 0 bases at J, with 8 bases between the two ends. The CDR3 protein is CASSITRMNTEAFF. The CDR3 DNA reads TGTGCCAGTAGTATTACGAGAATGAACACTGAAGCTTTCTTT.

The rearrangement links TRBV28 to TRBJ1-5, with D perhaps TRBD1 (6 bases). From germline, CDR1 is MDHEN and CDR2 SYDVKM. Deletions cut 6 bases from V and 4 bases from J, with 10 bases between. The CDR3 runs 13 residues. Here the CDR3 DNA reads TGTGCCAGCAGGACAGGTAATAATCAGCCCCAGCATTTT. Encoded protein: CASRTGNNQPQHF.

This sequence joins TRBV19 and TRBJ1-4; 7 nucleotides align to TRBD1. Germline assignment: CDR1 LNHDA and CDR2 SQIVND (reference sequence). With V trimmed by 5 bases and J by 2 bases, 5 bases remained unmatched. This CDR3 spans 15 amino acids. CDR3 DNA: TGTGCCAGTAGTGTCAACAGGGGTACTAATGAAAAACTGTTTTTT. Amino acids: CASSVNRGTNEKLFF.

This sequence joins TRBV24-1 and TRBJ1-2, with 11 bases matching TRBD1. Per germline, CDR1 KGHDR and CDR2 SFDVKD. V was clipped by 7 bases and J by 4 bases; unmatched bases: 1. The CDR3 spans 13 residues. The CDR3 loop reads CATRGQGGYGYTF. The DNA for the CDR3 is TGTGCCACCAGGGGACAGGGGGGCTATGGCTACACCTTC.

In this sample, this clone turned up once. The gene calls are TRBV30 and TRBJ2-1, with D perhaps TRBD1 (6 bases). CDR3 length: 15 amino acids. V lost 3 bases and J lost 2, with 14 bases in between. The V gene's germline CDR1 is GTSNPN and CDR2 SVGIG (reference sequence). CDR3 in amino acids: CAWSGRKGAYNEQFF. The CDR3, as DNA: TGTGCCTGGAGCGGACGAAAGGGGGCCTACAATGAGCAGTTCTTC.

This clone is a singleton in its sample. The chain is built from TRBV2 and TRBJ2-5; 10 bases align to TRBD2. J was trimmed by 0 bases and V by 5 bases; bases with no gene match: 9. The CDR3 is 17 residues long. Germline assignment: CDR1 SNHLY and CDR2 FYNNEI. CDR3 bases: TGTGCCAGCAGTTTCAGCGGGGGGGGATCGTACCAAGAGACCCAGTACTTC. This gives the protein CASSFSGGGSYQETQYF.

Comments on this clone: Within the sample, other DNA sequences also encode this same CDR3. CDR3 in amino acids: CASSPPGQGSYEQYF. The DNA for the CDR3 is TGTGCCAGCTCACCTCCAGGACAGGGCTCCTACGAGCAGTACTTC. The rearrangement joins TRBV18 to TRBJ2-7; 8 bases are shared with TRBD1. V shed 3 bases and J 0 bases; nucleotides not matched to a gene: 4. The CDR3 contains 15 residues. Per germline, CDR1 KGHSH and CDR2 LQKENI.

This clone showed up just once. The chain links TRBV12-3 or TRBV12-4 to TRBJ2-3; D is undetermined. V lost 1 base to trimming and J lost 3 bases, with 5 bases between them. This CDR3 is 13 amino acids long. Written as DNA, the CDR3 is TGTGCCAGCAGTTTAGGGCAGACAGATACGCAGTATTTT. Residues: CASSLGQTDTQYF.

This clone was seen just once. The genes are TRBV24-1 and TRBJ1-2; D is unclear. CDR1 and CDR2 from the germline V gene are KGHDR and SFDVKD. The CDR3 consists of 11 residues. Trimming stripped 7 bases from V and 6 bases from J, with 8 bases between. Here the CDR3 DNA reads TGTGCCACCAGACAGACTAATGGCTACACCTTC. Translated: CATRQTNGYTF.

The chain couples TRBV9 to TRBJ2-1; D perhaps matches TRBD1 (6 bases). V was clipped by 3 bases and J by 6 bases, with 13 bases between them. Germline V lookup: CDR1 SGDLS, CDR2 YYNGEE. The CDR3 extends over 14 amino acids. The CDR3 sequence: CASSAIQGSNEQFF. The CDR3 DNA reads TGTGCCAGCAGCGCTATACAGGGAAGCAATGAGCAGTTCTTC.

This rearrangement joins TRBV19 to TRBJ1-1, with 7 positions matching TRBD1. V shed 8 bases, J shed 0 bases, and the junction held 6 bases outside the gene matches. CDR1 is LNHDA, CDR2 SQIVND, per germline (reference sequence). The CDR3 sequence is 14 residues long. CDR3 in amino acids: CASGRQGLNTEAFF. CDR3 in DNA: TGTGCCAGTGGACGACAGGGTTTGAACACTGAAGCTTTCTTT. Filled out from reference TRBV19 and TRBJ1-1, the complete variable domain reads DGGITQSPKYLFRKEGQNVTLSCEQNLNHDAMYWYRQDPGQGLRLIYYSQIVNDFQKGDIAEGYSVSREKKESFPLTVTSAQKNPTAFYLCASGRQGLNTEAFFGQGTRLTVV.

This chain connects TRBV28 to TRBJ1-1; D uncertain. V lost 2 bases and J lost 4, with 14 bases in between. CDR1 is MDHEN, CDR2 SYDVKM, per germline. The CDR3 is 15 amino acids. This chain's CDR3 is CASSLQAPGSTEAFF. The CDR3 DNA reads TGTGCCAGCAGTTTACAGGCCCCCGGAAGCACTGAAGCTTTCTTT.